This T cell receptor beta chain was recorded in a study of T cell responses to AZD1222 COVID-19 vaccine. Background on the study: Pooled together were second doses at about 4 or about 12 weeks.

The repertoire was sequenced with immunoSEQ multiplex PCR; TCRdb's copy has only in-frame clones and lacks some. The sample lists approximately 110,000 clones, 92% occurring once. As regards this clone: No antigen is known for it.

V lost 2 bases, J lost 5 bases, and 5 bases lay in between. The length of the CDR3 is 12 residues. The study, taken as a whole, reports: CD4 TCRs associated with vaccination spanned spike, dominating at 160-218 and 743-854. Baseline seropositivity occurred in only a handful of AZD1222 recipients. It should be noted that donors were predominantly white British and more often female, and clonal diversity was possibly underestimated.

This specimen was peripheral blood, taken on day 0 of AZD1222 vaccination. This receptor was taken from an adult in good health. J is TRBJ2-3 and V is TRBV12-3 or TRBV12-4; no reliable D call. The CDR3 sequence is CASSLRRDTQYF. The DNA for the CDR3 is TGTGCCAGCAGTTTACGGAGAGATACGCAGTATTTT.